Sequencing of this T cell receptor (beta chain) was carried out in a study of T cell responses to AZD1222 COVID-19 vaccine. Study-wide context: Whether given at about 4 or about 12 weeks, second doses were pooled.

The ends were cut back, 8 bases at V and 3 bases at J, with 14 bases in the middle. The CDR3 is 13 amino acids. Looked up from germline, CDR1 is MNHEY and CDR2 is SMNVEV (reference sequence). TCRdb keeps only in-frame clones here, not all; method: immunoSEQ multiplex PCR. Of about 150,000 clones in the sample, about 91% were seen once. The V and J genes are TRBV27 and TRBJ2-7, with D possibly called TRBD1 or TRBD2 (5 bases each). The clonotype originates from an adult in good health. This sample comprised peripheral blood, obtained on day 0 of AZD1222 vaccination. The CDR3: CASHAWGSYEQYF. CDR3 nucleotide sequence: TGTGCCAGCCACGCTTGGGGGAGCTACGAGCAGTACTTC.